This TCR beta chain was captured by sequencing in a study of CD8+ T cells in alopecia areata. Turning to the study itself: Treated patients swallowed 5 to 10 mg of oral tofacitinib twice daily.

Treatment reported: oral pan-JAK inhibitor, 5-10 mg twice daily. RNA extraction was followed by reverse transcription into cDNA, which acted as the sequencing template. Clones were read by immunoSEQ multiplex PCR, and TCRdb kept only the in-frame ones, dropping some. The table has 180,000 or so clones, approximately 49% seen once. V was clipped by 3 bases and J by 5 bases; unmatched bases: 5. The CDR3 has 15 amino acids. From germline, CDR1 is SGHRS and CDR2 YFSETQ. The J gene is TRBJ2-3, the V gene TRBV5-1, with TRBD2 matching over 11 bases. Sequenced here: CD8+ T cells sorted from blood, sampled around week 52, from a patient treated with tofacitinib. This TCR was sampled from a human donor with alopecia areata. The CDR3 spells CASSYSSGGIDTQYF. The CDR3 region has the DNA TGCGCCAGCAGCTATTCTAGCGGGGGGATAGATACGCAGTATTTT.